This TCR beta chain was recovered during a study of T cells in localized non-small cell lung cancer. Study-wide findings and caveats: Detection in adjacent lung was observed for a median around 59 of the top 100 tumor clones.

Produced via immunoSEQ multiplex PCR; TCRdb's table is partial and in-frame only. The table includes tens of thousands of clones, roughly 89% detected once. About this clone itself: Its antigen is not identified.

CDR3 length equals 15 residues. The germline V gene encodes CDR1 SEHNR and CDR2 FQNEAQ (reference sequence). The ends were cut back, 5 bases at V and 4 bases at J, with 17 bases in the middle. The receptor was derived from a man aged 40 to 75 with stage I squamous cell lung carcinoma. Material: peripheral blood, obtained before any cancer treatment. The chain carries TRBV7-9 and TRBJ1-2; D is perhaps TRBD1 (5 bases). CDR3: CASSPPLTAPYGYTF. Written as DNA, the CDR3 is TGTGCCAGCAGCCCCCCACTGACAGCACCCTATGGCTACACCTTC.